The rows below give T cell receptor beta chains drawn from one sample of a study of cytotoxic CD8 clonotypes in ibrutinib-treated CLL. This table comes from immunoSEQ multiplex PCR, and its TCRdb copy is limited to in-frame clones, with some not included. The repertoire consists of roughly 200,000 clones, with roughly 65% occurring once and the leading ten covering roughly 5.8%. Sequencing was performed on PBMCs, taken after 12 months of ibrutinib treatment. All receptors come from a human donor with chronic lymphocytic leukemia. Both conserved end residues are part of each CDR3. The D gene is left open where the match is weak. Rows give clone size only sometimes, using once, few, many, or a class for an expanded clone.

d_gene: TRBD2
abundance: -
j_gene: TRBJ2-2
v_gene: TRBV2
CDR3aa: CASSSGGGELFF
CDR3nt: TGTGCCAGCTCTAGCGGGGGCGGGGAGCTGTTTTTT

d_gene: -
abundance: -
j_gene: TRBJ2-7
v_gene: TRBV7-6
CDR3aa: CASSLELGRSYEQYF
CDR3nt: TGTGCCAGCAGCTTAGAGCTGGGGAGGAGTTACGAGCAGTACTTC

d_gene: -
abundance: -
j_gene: TRBJ2-1
v_gene: TRBV25-1
CDR3aa: CASSEGTEFF
CDR3nt: TGTGCCAGCAGTGAAGGGACTGAATTCTTC

d_gene: -
abundance: -
j_gene: TRBJ1-5
v_gene: TRBV5-4
CDR3aa: CASSTGTGRNQPQHF
CDR3nt: TGTGCCAGCAGCACAGGAACAGGTCGCAATCAGCCCCAGCATTTT

d_gene: TRBD1
abundance: -
j_gene: TRBJ2-4
v_gene: TRBV19
CDR3aa: CASTQGVSIQYF
CDR3nt: TGTGCCAGCACTCAGGGGGTGAGCATTCAGTACTTC

d_gene: -
abundance: few
j_gene: TRBJ2-7
v_gene: TRBV18
CDR3aa: CASSREPLRNRYEQYF
CDR3nt: TGTGCCAGCTCACGGGAGCCATTGCGTAACCGATACGAGCAGTACTTC

d_gene: -
abundance: -
j_gene: TRBJ1-2
v_gene: TRBV19
CDR3aa: CASTMDDLYGYTF
CDR3nt: TGTGCCAGTACCATGGACGACCTCTATGGCTACACCTTC

d_gene: -
abundance: few
j_gene: TRBJ1-2
v_gene: TRBV6-5
CDR3aa: CASRGLGRSNYGYTF
CDR3nt: TGTGCCAGCAGGGGTCTTGGACGCTCGAACTATGGCTACACCTTC

d_gene: -
abundance: -
j_gene: TRBJ2-1
v_gene: TRBV7-9
CDR3aa: CASSGNEQFF
CDR3nt: TGTGCCAGCAGTGGAAATGAGCAGTTCTTC

d_gene: TRBD1
abundance: -
j_gene: TRBJ2-7
v_gene: TRBV30
CDR3aa: CAWSEGGTGDYEQYF
CDR3nt: TGTGCCTGGAGTGAGGGGGGGACAGGGGACTACGAGCAGTACTTC

d_gene: -
abundance: few
j_gene: TRBJ1-2
v_gene: TRBV6-1
CDR3aa: CASSPGYGYTF
CDR3nt: TGTGCCAGCAGTCCGGGGTACGGCTACACCTTC

d_gene: TRBD1
abundance: -
j_gene: TRBJ1-5
v_gene: TRBV7-2
CDR3aa: CASSRDSDQPQHF
CDR3nt: TGTGCCAGCAGCAGGGACAGCGATCAGCCCCAGCATTTT

d_gene: -
abundance: -
j_gene: TRBJ2-1
v_gene: TRBV2
CDR3aa: CASSEIGFNEQFF
CDR3nt: TGTGCCAGCAGTGAAATAGGGTTCAATGAGCAGTTCTTC

d_gene: TRBD2
abundance: once
j_gene: TRBJ2-3
v_gene: TRBV7-9
CDR3aa: CASSSYSGAGSTDTQYF
CDR3nt: TGTGCCAGCAGCTCCTATTCGGGAGCGGGGAGCACAGATACGCAGTATTTT

d_gene: -
abundance: -
j_gene: TRBJ1-5
v_gene: TRBV30
CDR3aa: CAWNAGSNQPQHF
CDR3nt: TGTGCCTGGAATGCAGGGTCCAATCAGCCCCAGCATTTT

d_gene: -
abundance: -
j_gene: TRBJ1-1
v_gene: TRBV7-9
CDR3aa: CASSFAGAWNTEAFF
CDR3nt: TGTGCCAGCAGCTTCGCGGGGGCCTGGAACACTGAAGCTTTCTTT

d_gene: TRBD2
abundance: -
j_gene: TRBJ2-1
v_gene: TRBV4-3
CDR3aa: CASSRGTSGRMNEQFF
CDR3nt: TGCGCCAGCAGCCGAGGGACTAGCGGGAGGATGAATGAGCAGTTCTTC

d_gene: -
abundance: -
j_gene: TRBJ2-3
v_gene: TRBV6-1
CDR3aa: CASRGLRGRTDTQYF
CDR3nt: TGTGCCAGCAGGGGATTGCGGGGCCGTACAGATACGCAGTATTTT

d_gene: -
abundance: -
j_gene: TRBJ1-1
v_gene: TRBV21-1
CDR3aa: CASSKGGGNTEAFF
CDR3nt: TGTGCCAGCAGCAAAGGGGGGGGCAACACTGAAGCTTTCTTT

d_gene: -
abundance: -
j_gene: TRBJ1-6
v_gene: TRBV5-1
CDR3aa: CASSLNGDFYSPLHF
CDR3nt: TGCGCCAGCAGCTTGAACGGCGATTTTTATTCACCCCTCCACTTT

d_gene: TRBD1
abundance: -
j_gene: TRBJ2-7
v_gene: TRBV7-2
CDR3aa: CASSFGQGYEQYF
CDR3nt: TGTGCCAGCAGCTTCGGACAGGGGTACGAGCAGTACTTC

d_gene: TRBD1
abundance: -
j_gene: TRBJ2-5
v_gene: TRBV2
CDR3aa: CASSGVFFGQAEETQYF
CDR3nt: TGTGCCAGCAGTGGAGTATTTTTTGGACAGGCGGAAGAGACCCAGTACTTC

d_gene: -
abundance: -
j_gene: TRBJ1-4
v_gene: TRBV18
CDR3aa: CASSPSQGLGKLFF
CDR3nt: TGTGCCAGCTCACCTTCACAGGGCCTGGGAAAACTGTTTTTT

d_gene: -
abundance: -
j_gene: TRBJ1-4
v_gene: TRBV5-4
CDR3aa: CASSLGAGERGEKLFF
CDR3nt: TGTGCCAGCAGCTTGGGGGCGGGGGAGAGGGGTGAAAAACTGTTTTTT

d_gene: TRBD2
abundance: -
j_gene: TRBJ2-5
v_gene: TRBV7-9
CDR3aa: CASSPGLATQETQYF
CDR3nt: TGTGCCAGCTCACCGGGACTAGCAACTCAAGAGACCCAGTACTTC

d_gene: -
abundance: -
j_gene: TRBJ2-7
v_gene: TRBV30
CDR3aa: CAWSTRDGTYEQYF
CDR3nt: TGTGCCTGGAGTACCCGGGACGGAACCTACGAGCAGTACTTC